What follows is one TCR beta chain and its context. This entry belongs to a study of blood T cell repertoires in COVID-19. Study overall: Material from acute and convalescent COVID-19 was sourced from the United States, Italy and Spain. Sources were T cells, B-cell-depleted T cells, or PBMCs; the material itself was cDNA or gDNA.

Methods used by the authors: Quantification of nucleated cells was approximated via reference gene primer amplification. The protocol was immunoSEQ multiplex PCR, while the TCRdb copy is restricted to in-frame clones and leaves out a portion. Clonal size and the V and J genes are those of that table, whereas D and trimming came from the DNA. The sample records 150,000 to 200,000 clones, about 93% being singletons. V lost 3 bases and J 3 bases, leaving 11 bases between the germline ends. Germline V lookup: CDR1 LNHDA, CDR2 SQIVND (reference sequence). The CDR3 runs 14 residues. V and J are TRBV19 and TRBJ1-1, with D possibly being TRBD1 (6 bases). The TCR sequence derives from a woman aged 45-65 years with acute or convalescent COVID-19. The sample consisted of peripheral blood. CDR3 coding DNA: TGTGCCAGTAGTATCTGGGGGCCGGACACTGAAGCTTTCTTT. Protein product: CASSIWGPDTEAFF. Using reference TRBV19 and TRBJ1-1 for the parts outside the CDR3, the full variable domain is DGGITQSPKYLFRKEGQNVTLSCEQNLNHDAMYWYRQDPGQGLRLIYYSQIVNDFQKGDIAEGYSVSREKKESFPLTVTSAQKNPTAFYLCASSIWGPDTEAFFGQGTRLTVV.